The sequence of this T cell receptor (beta chain) was determined in a study of blood T cell repertoires in COVID-19. This clone appeared many times. Sequencing used immunoSEQ multiplex PCR; TCRdb keeps in-frame clones, though not all of them. Of around 140,000 clones in the sample, around 87% were seen once. The CDR3 contains 17 residues. Germline V lookup: CDR1 SGHTA, CDR2 FQGNSA. J lost 7 bases, V lost 3 bases, and 15 bases had no gene match. The genes are TRBV7-2 and TRBJ2-7, with 10 bases that match TRBD2. This clonotype originated in a man between 65 and 85 years old with active COVID-19. The specimen was peripheral blood. The CDR3 DNA sequence: TGTGCCAGCAGCTTTGGTTTAGCGGGAGGTATGGACTGGGAGCAGTACTTC. It specifies CASSFGLAGGMDWEQYF. The entire variable domain, with the rest obtained from reference TRBV7-2 and TRBJ2-7, is as follows: GAGVSQSPSNKVTEKGKDVELRCDPISGHTALYWYRQSLGQGLEFLIYFQGNSAPDKSGLPSDRFSAERTGGSVSTLTIQRTQQEDSAVYLCASSFGLAGGMDWEQYFGPGTRLTVT.